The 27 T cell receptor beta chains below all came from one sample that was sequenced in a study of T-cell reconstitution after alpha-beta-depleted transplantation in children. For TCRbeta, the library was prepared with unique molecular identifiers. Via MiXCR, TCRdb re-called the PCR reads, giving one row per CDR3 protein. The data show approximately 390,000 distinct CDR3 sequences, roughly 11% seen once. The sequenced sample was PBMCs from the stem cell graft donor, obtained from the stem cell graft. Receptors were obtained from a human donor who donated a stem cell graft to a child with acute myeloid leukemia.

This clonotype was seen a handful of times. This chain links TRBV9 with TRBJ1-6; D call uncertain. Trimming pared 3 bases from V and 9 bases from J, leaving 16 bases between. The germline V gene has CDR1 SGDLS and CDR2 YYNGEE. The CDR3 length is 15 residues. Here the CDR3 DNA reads TGTGCCAGCAGCGCGGACTCCGGATTGGGTTCACCCCTCCACTTT. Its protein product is CASSADSGLGSPLHF.

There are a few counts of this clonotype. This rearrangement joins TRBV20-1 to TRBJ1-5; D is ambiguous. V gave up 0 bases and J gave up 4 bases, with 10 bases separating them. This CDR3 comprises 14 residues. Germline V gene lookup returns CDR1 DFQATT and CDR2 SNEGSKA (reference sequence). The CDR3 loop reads CSAREINGNQPQHF. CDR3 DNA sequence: TGCAGTGCTAGAGAGATTAACGGGAATCAGCCCCAGCATTTT.

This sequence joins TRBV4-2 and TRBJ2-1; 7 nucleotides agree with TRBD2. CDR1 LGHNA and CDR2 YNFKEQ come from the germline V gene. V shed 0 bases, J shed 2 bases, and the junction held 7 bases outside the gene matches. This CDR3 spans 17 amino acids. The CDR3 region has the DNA TGTGCCAGCAGCCAAGATCAGGAAGGGAGGGCCTACAATGAGCAGTTCTTC. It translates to CASSQDQEGRAYNEQFF.

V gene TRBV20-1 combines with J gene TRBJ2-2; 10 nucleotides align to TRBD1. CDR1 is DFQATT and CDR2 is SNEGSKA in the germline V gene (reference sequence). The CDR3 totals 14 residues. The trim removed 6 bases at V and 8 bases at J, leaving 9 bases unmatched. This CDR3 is CSAADRGRLGELFF. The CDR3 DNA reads TGCAGTGCCGCCGACAGGGGGCGGTTGGGGGAGCTGTTTTTT.

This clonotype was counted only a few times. The CDR3 nucleotides are TGTGCCAGCAGTTACACCGGGACAGGTTCCCTTGGGCAGTACTTC. It is translated as CASSYTGTGSLGQYF. The gene calls are TRBV6-5 and TRBJ2-7, with TRBD1 matching over 8 bases. CDR1 MNHEY and CDR2 SVGAGI come from the germline V gene. The CDR3 length is 15 residues. Trimming removed 2 bases from V and 9 bases from J; junction bases left unmatched: 12.

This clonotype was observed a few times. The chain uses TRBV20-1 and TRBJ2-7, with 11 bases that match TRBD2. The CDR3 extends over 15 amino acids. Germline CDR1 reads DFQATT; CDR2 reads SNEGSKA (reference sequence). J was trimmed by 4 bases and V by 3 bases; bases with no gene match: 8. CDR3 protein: CSASRPSGRTYEQYV. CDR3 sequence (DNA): TGCAGTGCTAGTCGGCCTAGCGGGAGGACTTACGAGCAGTACGTC.

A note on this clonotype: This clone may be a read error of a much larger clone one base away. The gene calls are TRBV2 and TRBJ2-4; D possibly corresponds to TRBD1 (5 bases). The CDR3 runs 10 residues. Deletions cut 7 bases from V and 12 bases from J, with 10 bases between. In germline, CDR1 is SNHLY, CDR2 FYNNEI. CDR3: CASNQGSQYF. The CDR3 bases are TGTGCCAGCAATCAGGGCAGTCAGTACTTC.

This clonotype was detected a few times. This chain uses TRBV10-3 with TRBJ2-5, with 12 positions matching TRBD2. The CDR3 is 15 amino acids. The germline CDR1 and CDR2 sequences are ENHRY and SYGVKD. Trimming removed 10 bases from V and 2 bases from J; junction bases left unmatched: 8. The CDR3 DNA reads TGTGCCACGACTAGCGGGGGCCGCACTCAAGAGACCCAGTACTTC. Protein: CATTSGGRTQETQYF.

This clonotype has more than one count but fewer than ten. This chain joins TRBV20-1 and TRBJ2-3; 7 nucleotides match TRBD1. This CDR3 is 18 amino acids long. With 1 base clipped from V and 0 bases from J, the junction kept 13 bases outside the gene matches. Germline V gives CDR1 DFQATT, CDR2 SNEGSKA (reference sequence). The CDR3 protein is CSARASLGQITSTDTQYF. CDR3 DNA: TGCAGTGCTAGAGCCTCCCTGGGACAGATAACTAGCACAGATACGCAGTATTTT.

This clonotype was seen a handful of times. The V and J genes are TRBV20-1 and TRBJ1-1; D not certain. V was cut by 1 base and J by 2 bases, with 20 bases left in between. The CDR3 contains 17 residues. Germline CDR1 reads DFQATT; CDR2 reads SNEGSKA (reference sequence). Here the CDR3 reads CSARVHSPSVFNTEAFF. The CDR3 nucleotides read TGCAGTGCTAGAGTGCATTCGCCTTCGGTCTTTAACACTGAAGCTTTCTTT.

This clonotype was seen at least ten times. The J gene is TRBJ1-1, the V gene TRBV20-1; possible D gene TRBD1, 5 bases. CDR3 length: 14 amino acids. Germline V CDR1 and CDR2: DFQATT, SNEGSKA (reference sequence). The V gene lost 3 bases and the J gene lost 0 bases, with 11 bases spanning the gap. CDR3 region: CSASPAGMNTEAFF. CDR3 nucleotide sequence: TGCAGTGCTAGTCCGGCAGGGATGAACACTGAAGCTTTCTTT.

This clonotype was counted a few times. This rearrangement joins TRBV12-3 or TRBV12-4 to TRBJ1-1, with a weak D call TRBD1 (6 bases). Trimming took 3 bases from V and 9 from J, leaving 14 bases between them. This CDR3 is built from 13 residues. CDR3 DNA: TGTGCCAGCAGTTTTGAAGGGGGGCAAAAAGCTTTCTTT. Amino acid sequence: CASSFEGGQKAFF.

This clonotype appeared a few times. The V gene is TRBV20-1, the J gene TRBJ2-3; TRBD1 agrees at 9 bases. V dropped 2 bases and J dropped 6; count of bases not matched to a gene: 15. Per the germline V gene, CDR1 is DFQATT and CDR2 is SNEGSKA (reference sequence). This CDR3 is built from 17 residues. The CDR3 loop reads CSARIPSGTGSRDTQYF. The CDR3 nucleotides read TGCAGTGCTAGAATACCATCCGGGACAGGGAGTCGTGATACGCAGTATTTT.

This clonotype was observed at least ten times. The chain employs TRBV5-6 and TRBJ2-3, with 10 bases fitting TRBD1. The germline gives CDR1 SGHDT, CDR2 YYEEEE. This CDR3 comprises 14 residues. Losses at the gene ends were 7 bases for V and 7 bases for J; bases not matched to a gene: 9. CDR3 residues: CASAVGQGRYTQYF. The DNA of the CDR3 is TGTGCCAGCGCTGTGGGACAGGGGCGATATACGCAGTATTTT. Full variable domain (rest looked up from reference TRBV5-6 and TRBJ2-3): DAGVTQSPTHLIKTRGQQVTLRCSPKSGHDTVSWYQQALGQGPQFIFQYYEEEERQRGNFPDRFSGHQFPNYSSELNVNALLLGDSALYLCASAVGQGRYTQYFGPGTRLTVL.

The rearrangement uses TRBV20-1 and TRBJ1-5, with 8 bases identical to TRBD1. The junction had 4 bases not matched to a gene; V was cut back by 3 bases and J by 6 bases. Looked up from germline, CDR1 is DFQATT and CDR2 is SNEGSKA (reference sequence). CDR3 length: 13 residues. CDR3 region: CSARNRGGQPQHF. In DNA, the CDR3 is TGCAGTGCTAGGAACAGGGGGGGTCAGCCCCAGCATTTT.

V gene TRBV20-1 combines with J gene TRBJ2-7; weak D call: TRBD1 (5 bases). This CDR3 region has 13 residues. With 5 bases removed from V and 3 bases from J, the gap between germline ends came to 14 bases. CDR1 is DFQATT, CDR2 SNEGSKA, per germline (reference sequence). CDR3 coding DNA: TGCAGTGCTGCCCGACAGACCCTCTACGAGCAGTACTTC. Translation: CSAARQTLYEQYF.

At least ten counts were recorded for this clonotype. CDR3 nucleotides: TGCAGCGTGTTAGCGGGGGGGCTCACAGATACGCAGTATTTT. Protein sequence: CSVLAGGLTDTQYF. The rearrangement links TRBV29-1 to TRBJ2-3, with TRBD2 identical over 11 bases. CDR1 is SQVTM, CDR2 ANQGSEA, per germline. The CDR3 totals 14 residues. Unmatched junction bases numbered 4, after V lost 6 bases and J lost 2 bases.

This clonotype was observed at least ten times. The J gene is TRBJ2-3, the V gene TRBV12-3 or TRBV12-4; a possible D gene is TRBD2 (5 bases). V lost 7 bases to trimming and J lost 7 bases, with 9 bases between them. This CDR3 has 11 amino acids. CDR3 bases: TGTGCCAGCACCCCGGGAAATACGCAGTATTTT. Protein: CASTPGNTQYF.

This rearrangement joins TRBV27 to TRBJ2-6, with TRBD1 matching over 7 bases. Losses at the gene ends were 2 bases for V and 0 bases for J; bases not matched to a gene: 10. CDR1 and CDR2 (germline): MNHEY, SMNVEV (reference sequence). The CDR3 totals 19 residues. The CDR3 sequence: CASSLVGTEISSGANVLTF. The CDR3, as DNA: TGTGCCAGCAGTTTAGTCGGGACAGAAATCTCCTCTGGGGCCAACGTCCTGACTTTC.

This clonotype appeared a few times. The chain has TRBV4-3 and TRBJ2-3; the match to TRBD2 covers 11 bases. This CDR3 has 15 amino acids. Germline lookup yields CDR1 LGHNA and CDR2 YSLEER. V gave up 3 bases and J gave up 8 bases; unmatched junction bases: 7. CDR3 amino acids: CASSHLAGGPVTQYF. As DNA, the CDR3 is TGCGCCAGCAGCCACTTAGCGGGAGGGCCTGTTACGCAGTATTTT.

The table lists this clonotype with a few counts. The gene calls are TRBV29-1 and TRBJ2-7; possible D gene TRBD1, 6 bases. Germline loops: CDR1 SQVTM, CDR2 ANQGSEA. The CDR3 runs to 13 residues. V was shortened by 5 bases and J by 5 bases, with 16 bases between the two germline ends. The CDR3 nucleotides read TGCAGCGTTATCTCGGGACACCCGGACGAGCAGTACTTC. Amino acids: CSVISGHPDEQYF.

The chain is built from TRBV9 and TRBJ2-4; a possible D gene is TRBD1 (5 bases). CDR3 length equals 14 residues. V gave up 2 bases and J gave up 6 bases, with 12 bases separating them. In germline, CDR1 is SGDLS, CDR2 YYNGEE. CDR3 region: CASSVSRVGNIQYF. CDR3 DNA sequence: TGTGCCAGCAGCGTGTCCAGGGTAGGAAACATTCAGTACTTC. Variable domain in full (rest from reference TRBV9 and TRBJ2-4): DSGVTQTPKHLITATGQRVTLRCSPRSGDLSVYWYQQSLDQGLQFLIQYYNGEERAKGNILERFSAQQFPDLHSELNLSSLELGDSALYFCASSVSRVGNIQYFGAGTRLSVL.

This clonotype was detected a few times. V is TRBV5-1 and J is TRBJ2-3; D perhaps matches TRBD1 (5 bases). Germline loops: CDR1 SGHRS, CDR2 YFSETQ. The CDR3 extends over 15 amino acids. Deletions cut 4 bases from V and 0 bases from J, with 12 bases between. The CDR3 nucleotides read TGCGCCAGCAGCGAAGGGGATTCTAGCACAGATACGCAGTATTTT. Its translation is CASSEGDSSTDTQYF.

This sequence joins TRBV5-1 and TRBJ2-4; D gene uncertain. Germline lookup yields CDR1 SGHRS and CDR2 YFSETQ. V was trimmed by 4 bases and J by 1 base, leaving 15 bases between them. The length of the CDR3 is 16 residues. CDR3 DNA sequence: TGCGCCAGCAGCCTCCCGCCCGTCGGGGCCAAAAACATTCAGTACTTC. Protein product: CASSLPPVGAKNIQYF. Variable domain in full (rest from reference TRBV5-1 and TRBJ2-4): KAGVTQTPRYLIKTRGQQVTLSCSPISGHRSVSWYQQTPGQGLQFLFEYFSETQRNKGNFPGRFSGRQFSNSRSEMNVSTLELGDSALYLCASSLPPVGAKNIQYFGAGTRLSVL.

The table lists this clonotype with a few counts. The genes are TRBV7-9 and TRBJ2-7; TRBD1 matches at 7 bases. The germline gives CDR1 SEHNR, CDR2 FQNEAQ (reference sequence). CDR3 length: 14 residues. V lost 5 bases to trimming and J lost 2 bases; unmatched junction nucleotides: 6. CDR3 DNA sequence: TGTGCCAGCAGCCCGGGACAGCCTACCTACGAGCAGTACTTC. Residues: CASSPGQPTYEQYF.

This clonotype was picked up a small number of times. CDR3 nucleotide sequence: TGTGCCAGCAGTTACTCGACCCCAGCGACCTACGAGCAGTACTTC. Translated: CASSYSTPATYEQYF. The V and J genes are TRBV6-2 or TRBV6-3 and TRBJ2-7, with D uncertain. CDR1 and CDR2 (germline): MNHEY, SVGEGT. V dropped 0 bases and J dropped 2 bases, with 11 bases sitting between them. This CDR3 comprises 15 residues.

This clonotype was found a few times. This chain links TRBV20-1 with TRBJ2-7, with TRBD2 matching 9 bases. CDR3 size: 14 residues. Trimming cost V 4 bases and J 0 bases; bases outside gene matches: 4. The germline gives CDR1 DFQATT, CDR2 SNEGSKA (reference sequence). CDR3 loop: CSAIAGESSYEQYF. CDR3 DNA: TGCAGTGCTATAGCGGGAGAAAGCTCCTACGAGCAGTACTTC.